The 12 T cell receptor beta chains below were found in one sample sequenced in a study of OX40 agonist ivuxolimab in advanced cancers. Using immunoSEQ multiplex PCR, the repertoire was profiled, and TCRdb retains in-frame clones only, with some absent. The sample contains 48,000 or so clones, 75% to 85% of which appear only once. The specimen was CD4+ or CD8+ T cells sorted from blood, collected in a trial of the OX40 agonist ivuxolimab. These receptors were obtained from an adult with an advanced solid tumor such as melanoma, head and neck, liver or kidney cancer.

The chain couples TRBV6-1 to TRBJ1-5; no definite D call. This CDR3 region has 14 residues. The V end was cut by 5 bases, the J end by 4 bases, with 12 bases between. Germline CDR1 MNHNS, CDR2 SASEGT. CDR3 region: CASSSRVLNQPQHF. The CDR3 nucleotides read TGTGCCAGCAGTTCCCGGGTCCTAAATCAGCCCCAGCATTTT.

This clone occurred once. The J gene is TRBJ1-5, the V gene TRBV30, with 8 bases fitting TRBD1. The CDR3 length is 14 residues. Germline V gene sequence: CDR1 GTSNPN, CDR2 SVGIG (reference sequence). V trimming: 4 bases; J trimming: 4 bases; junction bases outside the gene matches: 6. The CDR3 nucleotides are TGTGCCTGGAATAAACAGGGGGGTAATCAGCCCCAGCATTTT. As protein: CAWNKQGGNQPQHF.

CDR3 in amino acids: CATSRDPAEKLFF. The CDR3 DNA is TGTGCCACCAGCAGAGATCCAGCAGAAAAACTGTTTTTT. The chain is built from TRBV15 and TRBJ1-4; D not resolved. There are 13 residues in the CDR3. Per the germline V gene, CDR1 is LNHNV and CDR2 is YYDKDF (reference sequence). V dropped 0 bases and J dropped 8 bases, with 7 bases sitting between them.

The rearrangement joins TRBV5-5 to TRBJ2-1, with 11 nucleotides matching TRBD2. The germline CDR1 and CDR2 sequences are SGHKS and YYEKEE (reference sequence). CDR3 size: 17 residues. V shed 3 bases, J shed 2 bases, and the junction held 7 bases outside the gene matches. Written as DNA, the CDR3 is TGTGCCAGCAGCTCCCTGCTAGCGGGGGGACCCTACAATGAGCAGTTCTTC. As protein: CASSSLLAGGPYNEQFF.

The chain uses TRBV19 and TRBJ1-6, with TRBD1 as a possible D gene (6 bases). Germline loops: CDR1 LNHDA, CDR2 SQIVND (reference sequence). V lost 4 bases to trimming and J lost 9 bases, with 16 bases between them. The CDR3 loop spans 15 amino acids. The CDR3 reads CASSTRTAQFSPLHF. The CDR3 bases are TGTGCCAGTAGTACACGGACAGCACAATTTTCACCCCTCCACTTT.

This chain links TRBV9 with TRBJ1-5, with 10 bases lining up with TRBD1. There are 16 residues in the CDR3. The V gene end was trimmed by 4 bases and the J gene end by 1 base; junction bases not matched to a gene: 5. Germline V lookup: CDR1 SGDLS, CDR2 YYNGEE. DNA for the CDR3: TGTGCCAGCAGCCCGGGACAGGGGTTAAGCAATCAGCCCCAGCATTTT. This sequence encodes CASSPGQGLSNQPQHF.

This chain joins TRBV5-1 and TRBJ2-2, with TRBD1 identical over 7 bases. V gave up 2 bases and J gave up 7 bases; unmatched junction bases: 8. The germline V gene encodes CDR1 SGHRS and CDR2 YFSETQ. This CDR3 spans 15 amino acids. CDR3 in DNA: TGCGCCAGCAGCTTCCAGACAGGGCTAGGCGGGGAGCTGTTTTTT. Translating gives CASSFQTGLGGELFF.

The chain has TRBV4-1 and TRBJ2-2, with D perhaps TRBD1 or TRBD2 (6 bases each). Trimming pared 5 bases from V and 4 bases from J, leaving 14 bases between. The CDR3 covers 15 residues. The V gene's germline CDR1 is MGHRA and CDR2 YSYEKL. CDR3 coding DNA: TGCGCCAGCAGCGACCGACGGGGGCGCACCGGGGAGCTGTTTTTT. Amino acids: CASSDRRGRTGELFF.

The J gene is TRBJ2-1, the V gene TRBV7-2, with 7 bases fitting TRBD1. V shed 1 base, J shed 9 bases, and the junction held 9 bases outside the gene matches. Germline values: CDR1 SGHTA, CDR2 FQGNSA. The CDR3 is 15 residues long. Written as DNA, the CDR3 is TGTGCCAGCAGCTTAGGCCGACAGGGTATAGGTGAGCAGTTCTTC. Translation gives CASSLGRQGIGEQFF.

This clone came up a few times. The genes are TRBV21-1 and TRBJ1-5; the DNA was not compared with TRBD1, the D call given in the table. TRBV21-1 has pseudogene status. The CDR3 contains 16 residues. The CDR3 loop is CASAWGGTGYYQPQHF. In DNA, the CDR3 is TGTGCCAGCGCGTGGGGAGGGACAGGCTACTATCAGCCCCAGCATTTT.

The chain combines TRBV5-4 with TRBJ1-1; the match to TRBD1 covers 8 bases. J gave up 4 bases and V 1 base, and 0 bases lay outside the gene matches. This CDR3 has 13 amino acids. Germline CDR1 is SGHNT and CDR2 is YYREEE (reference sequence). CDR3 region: CASSLQGATEAFF. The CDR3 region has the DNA TGTGCCAGCAGCTTGCAGGGGGCCACTGAAGCTTTCTTT.

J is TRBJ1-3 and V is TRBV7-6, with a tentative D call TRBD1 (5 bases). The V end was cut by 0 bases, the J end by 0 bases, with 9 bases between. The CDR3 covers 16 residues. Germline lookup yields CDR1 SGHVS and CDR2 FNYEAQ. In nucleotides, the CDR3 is TGTGCCAGCAGCTTAGCGGGGCCGGACTCTGGAAACACCATATATTTT. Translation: CASSLAGPDSGNTIYF.